A selection of T cell receptor beta chains follows, all from one sample in a study of cytomegalovirus exposure and HLA in healthy donors. The data were produced by immunoSEQ multiplex PCR, yet TCRdb's version contains in-frame clones alone and is incomplete. The data show 60,000 to 85,000 clones, with roughly 95% seen just once and over 3.5% held by the top ten. Sample: PBMCs. These receptors were obtained from a woman between 18 and 30 years old in good health and CMV-seropositive. Both conserved end residues are part of each CDR3. A D gene is named only where the DNA matches it firmly. Some rows have no size entry. The others give once, few or many, or a class for an expanded clone.

clone_size: .; v_call: TRBV19; j_call: TRBJ2-7; d_call: TRBD1; cdr3_nt: TGTGCCAGTAGCCGACAGGGATATCAAAGCTCCTACGAGCAGTACTTC; cdr3_aa: CASSRQGYQSSYEQYF
clone_size: .; v_call: TRBV15; j_call: TRBJ2-7; d_call: TRBD2; cdr3_nt: TGTGCCATGTTCTCGAGAGCCCTATGGACTAGACCCTTTGTTGAGCAGTACTTC; cdr3_aa: CAMFSRALWTRPFVEQYF
clone_size: .; v_call: TRBV5-6; j_call: TRBJ1-1; d_call: .; cdr3_nt: TGTGCCAGCAGGGAAGGACTCCTGAACACTGAAGCTTTCTTT; cdr3_aa: CASREGLLNTEAFF
clone_size: .; v_call: TRBV29-1; j_call: TRBJ2-7; d_call: .; cdr3_nt: TGCAGCGTTTGGCACCCCGTAGGGAGCTCCTACGAGCAGTACTTC; cdr3_aa: CSVWHPVGSSYEQYF
clone_size: .; v_call: TRBV5-6; j_call: TRBJ2-1; d_call: TRBD1; cdr3_nt: TGTGCCAGCAGCGGAGCCCGGACAGGGTGGTACAATGAGCAGTTCTTC; cdr3_aa: CASSGARTGWYNEQFF
clone_size: .; v_call: TRBV14; j_call: TRBJ2-5; d_call: .; cdr3_nt: TGTGCCAGCAGCCAAGATGTTGGTCTGGGCAGGGAAGAGACCCAGTACTTC; cdr3_aa: CASSQDVGLGREETQYF
clone_size: .; v_call: TRBV2; j_call: TRBJ1-5; d_call: .; cdr3_nt: TGTGCCAGCCGTCGGGGGTTTCAGCCCCAGCATTTT; cdr3_aa: CASRRGFQPQHF
clone_size: .; v_call: TRBV19; j_call: TRBJ1-5; d_call: TRBD1; cdr3_nt: TGTGCCAGTAGAAACTCCGGGACAGGGGTCCATCAGCCCCAGCATTTT; cdr3_aa: CASRNSGTGVHQPQHF
clone_size: .; v_call: TRBV4-2; j_call: TRBJ2-7; d_call: .; cdr3_nt: TGTGCCAGCAGCCAAGTGGGAATGACCGAAGGGGTTTTCGACGAGCAGTACTTC; cdr3_aa: CASSQVGMTEGVFDEQYF
clone_size: .; v_call: TRBV7-9; j_call: TRBJ2-3; d_call: TRBD2; cdr3_nt: TGTGCCAGCTCCGGCGGGAGTTTTAGAGATACGCAGTATTTT; cdr3_aa: CASSGGSFRDTQYF
clone_size: .; v_call: TRBV13; j_call: TRBJ2-3; d_call: .; cdr3_nt: TGTGCCAGCAGCTCGAGCACAGATACGCAGTATTTT; cdr3_aa: CASSSSTDTQYF
clone_size: .; v_call: TRBV6-5; j_call: TRBJ2-5; d_call: TRBD2; cdr3_nt: TGTGCCAGCAGTTGGACTAGCGCGCAAGAGACCCAGTACTTC; cdr3_aa: CASSWTSAQETQYF
clone_size: .; v_call: TRBV7-2; j_call: TRBJ1-4; d_call: TRBD1; cdr3_nt: TGTGCCAGCAGCTTAGTGGGAGAGGGGGCGGGTAAACTGTTTTTT; cdr3_aa: CASSLVGEGAGKLFF
clone_size: .; v_call: TRBV6-5; j_call: TRBJ1-2; d_call: TRBD1; cdr3_nt: TGTGCCAGCAGCCCCACAGGGGACAATGGCTACACCTTC; cdr3_aa: CASSPTGDNGYTF
clone_size: once; v_call: TRBV2; j_call: TRBJ2-5; d_call: .; cdr3_nt: TGTGCCACCTCTACTACCAGACAGGCGCGAGAGACCCAGTACTTC; cdr3_aa: CATSTTRQARETQYF
clone_size: .; v_call: TRBV27; j_call: TRBJ2-2; d_call: .; cdr3_nt: TGTGCCAGCAGTTTATACCCAACTAGTCCCGCCGCCGGGGAGCTGTTTTTT; cdr3_aa: CASSLYPTSPAAGELFF
clone_size: .; v_call: TRBV20-1; j_call: TRBJ2-1; d_call: .; cdr3_nt: TGCAGTGCTAGCAGGGACAATGAGCAGTTCTTC; cdr3_aa: CSASRDNEQFF
clone_size: .; v_call: TRBV5-1; j_call: TRBJ1-1; d_call: .; cdr3_nt: TGCGCCAGCAGCTTAAATGCCGGGAACACTGAAGCTTTCTTT; cdr3_aa: CASSLNAGNTEAFF
clone_size: .; v_call: TRBV30; j_call: TRBJ2-7; d_call: TRBD1; cdr3_nt: TGTGCCTGGGATGGGACAGTGGGCTCCTACGAGCAGTACTTC; cdr3_aa: CAWDGTVGSYEQYF
clone_size: .; v_call: TRBV11-2; j_call: TRBJ2-7; d_call: TRBD1; cdr3_nt: TGTGCCAGCAGCTCCGACAGGGGAAGCTACGAGCAGTACTTC; cdr3_aa: CASSSDRGSYEQYF
clone_size: .; v_call: TRBV6-4; j_call: TRBJ2-3; d_call: TRBD1; cdr3_nt: TGTGCCAGCAGTGACTCCGGGACAGGGGGCACAGATACGCAGTATTTT; cdr3_aa: CASSDSGTGGTDTQYF
clone_size: .; v_call: TRBV7-2; j_call: TRBJ2-5; d_call: .; cdr3_nt: TGTGCCAGCAGCCCTTGGACAATGCCCCAAGAGACCCAGTACTTC; cdr3_aa: CASSPWTMPQETQYF
clone_size: .; v_call: TRBV21-1; j_call: TRBJ2-2; d_call: .; cdr3_nt: .; cdr3_aa: CASSKYECRGGETGELFF
clone_size: once; v_call: TRBV28; j_call: TRBJ2-1; d_call: TRBD2; cdr3_nt: TGTGCCAGCACCAAACTACCGGGACTAGGGGGAGAGCAGTTCTTC; cdr3_aa: CASTKLPGLGGEQFF
clone_size: .; v_call: TRBV5-4; j_call: TRBJ2-7; d_call: TRBD2; cdr3_nt: TGTGCCAGCAGCTTGGAACTAGCGGCCTCCTACGAGCAGTACTTC; cdr3_aa: CASSLELAASYEQYF
clone_size: .; v_call: TRBV7-9; j_call: TRBJ2-1; d_call: TRBD2; cdr3_nt: TGTGCCAGCTTTAGGACTAGCGGGGGAAGGAATGAGCAGTTCTTC; cdr3_aa: CASFRTSGGRNEQFF